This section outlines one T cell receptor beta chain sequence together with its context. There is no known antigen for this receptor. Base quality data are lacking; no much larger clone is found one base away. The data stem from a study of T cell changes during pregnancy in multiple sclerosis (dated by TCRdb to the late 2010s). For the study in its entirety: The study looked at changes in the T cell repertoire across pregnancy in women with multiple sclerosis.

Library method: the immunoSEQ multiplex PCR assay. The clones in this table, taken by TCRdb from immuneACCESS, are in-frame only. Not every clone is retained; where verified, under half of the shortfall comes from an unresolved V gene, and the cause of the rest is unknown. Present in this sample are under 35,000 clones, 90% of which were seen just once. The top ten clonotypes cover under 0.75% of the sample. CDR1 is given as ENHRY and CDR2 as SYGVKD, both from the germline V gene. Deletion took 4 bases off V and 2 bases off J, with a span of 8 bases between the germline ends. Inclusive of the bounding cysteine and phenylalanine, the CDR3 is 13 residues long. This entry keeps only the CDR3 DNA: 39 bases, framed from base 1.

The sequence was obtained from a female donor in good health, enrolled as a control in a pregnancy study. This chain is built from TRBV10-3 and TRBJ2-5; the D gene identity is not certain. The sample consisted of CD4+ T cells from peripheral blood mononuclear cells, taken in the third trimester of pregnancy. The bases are TGTGCCATCAGTGGCACCACTCAAGAGACCCAGTACTTC. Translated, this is CAISGTTQETQYF.